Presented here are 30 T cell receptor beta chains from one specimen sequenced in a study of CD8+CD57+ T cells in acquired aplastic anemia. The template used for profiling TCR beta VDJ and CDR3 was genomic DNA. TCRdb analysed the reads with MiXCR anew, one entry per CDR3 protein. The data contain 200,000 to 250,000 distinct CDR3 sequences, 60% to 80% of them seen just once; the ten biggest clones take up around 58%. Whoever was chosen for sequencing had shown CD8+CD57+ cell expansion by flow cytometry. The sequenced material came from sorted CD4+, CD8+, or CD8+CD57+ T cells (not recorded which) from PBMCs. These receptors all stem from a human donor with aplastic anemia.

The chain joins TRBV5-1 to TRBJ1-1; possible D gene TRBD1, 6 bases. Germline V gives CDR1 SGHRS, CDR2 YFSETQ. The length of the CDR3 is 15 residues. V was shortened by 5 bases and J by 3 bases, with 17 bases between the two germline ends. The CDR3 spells CASRPLVGGDTEAFF. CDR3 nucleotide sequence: TGCGCCAGCAGACCGCTGGTGGGGGGCGACACTGAAGCTTTCTTT. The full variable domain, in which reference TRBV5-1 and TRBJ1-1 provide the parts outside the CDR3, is KAGVTQTPRYLIKTRGQQVTLSCSPISGHRSVSWYQQTPGQGLQFLFEYFSETQRNKGNFPGRFSGRQFSNSRSEMNVSTLELGDSALYLCASRPLVGGDTEAFFGQGTRLTVV.

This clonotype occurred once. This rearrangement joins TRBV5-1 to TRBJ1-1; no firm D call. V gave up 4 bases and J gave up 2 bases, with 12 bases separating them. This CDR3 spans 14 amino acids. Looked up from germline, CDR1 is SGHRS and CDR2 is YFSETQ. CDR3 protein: CASSLDAPNTEAFF. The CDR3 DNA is TGCGCCAGCAGCCTGGACGCCCCTAACACTGAAGCTTTCTTT.

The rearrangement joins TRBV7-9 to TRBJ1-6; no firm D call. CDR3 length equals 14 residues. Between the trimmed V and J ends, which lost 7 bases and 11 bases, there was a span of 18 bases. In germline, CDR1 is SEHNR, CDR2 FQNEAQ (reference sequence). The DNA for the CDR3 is TGTGCCAGCAATTCCACCAGCCTCGGGGCACCCCTCCACTTT. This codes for CASNSTSLGAPLHF.

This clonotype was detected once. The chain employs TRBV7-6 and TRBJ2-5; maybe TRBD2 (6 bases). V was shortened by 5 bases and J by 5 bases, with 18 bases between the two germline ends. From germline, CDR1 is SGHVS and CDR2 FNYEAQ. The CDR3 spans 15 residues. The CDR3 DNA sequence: TGTGCCAGCAGCCTGGGGCAGGGCCGGGGGGAGACCCAGTACTTC. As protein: CASSLGQGRGETQYF. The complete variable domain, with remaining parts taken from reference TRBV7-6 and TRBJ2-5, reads GAGVSQSPRYKVTKRGQDVALRCDPISGHVSLYWYRQALGQGPEFLTYFNYEAQQDKSGLPNDRFSAERPEGSISTLTIQRTEQRDSAMYRCASSLGQGRGETQYFGPGTRLLVL.

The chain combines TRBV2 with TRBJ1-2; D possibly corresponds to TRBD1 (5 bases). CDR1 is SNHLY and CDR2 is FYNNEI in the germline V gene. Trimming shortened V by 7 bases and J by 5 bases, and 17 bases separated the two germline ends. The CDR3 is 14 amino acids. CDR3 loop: CASIPPGQGYGYTF. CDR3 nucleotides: TGTGCCAGCATCCCCCCGGGGCAGGGTTATGGCTACACCTTC.

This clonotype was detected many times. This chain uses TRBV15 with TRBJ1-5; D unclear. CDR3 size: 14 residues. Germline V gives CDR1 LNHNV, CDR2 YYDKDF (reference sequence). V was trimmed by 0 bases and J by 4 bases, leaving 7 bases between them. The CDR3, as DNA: TGTGCCACCAGCAGAGACTACCGAAATCAGCCCCAGCATTTT. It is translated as CATSRDYRNQPQHF. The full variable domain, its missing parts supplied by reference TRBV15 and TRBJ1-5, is DAMVIQNPRYQVTQFGKPVTLSCSQTLNHNVMYWYQQKSSQAPKLLFHYYDKDFNNEADTPDNFQSRRPNTSFCFLDIRSPGLGDTAMYLCATSRDYRNQPQHFGDGTRLSIL.

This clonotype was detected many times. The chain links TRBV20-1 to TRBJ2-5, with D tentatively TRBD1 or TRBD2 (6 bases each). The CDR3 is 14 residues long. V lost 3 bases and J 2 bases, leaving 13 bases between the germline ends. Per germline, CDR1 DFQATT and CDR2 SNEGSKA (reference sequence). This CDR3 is CSASKGEEQETQYF. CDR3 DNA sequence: TGCAGTGCTAGTAAGGGGGAGGAACAAGAGACCCAGTACTTC.

CDR3 in amino acids: CASSSGGGDEQYF. CDR3 bases: TGTGCCAGCAGCTCAGGGGGTGGTGACGAGCAGTACTTC. The chain joins TRBV7-2 to TRBJ2-7; 7 bases line up with TRBD1. Germline CDR1 is SGHTA and CDR2 is FQGNSA. V was clipped by 4 bases and J by 5 bases; unmatched bases: 5. This CDR3 is 13 amino acids long.

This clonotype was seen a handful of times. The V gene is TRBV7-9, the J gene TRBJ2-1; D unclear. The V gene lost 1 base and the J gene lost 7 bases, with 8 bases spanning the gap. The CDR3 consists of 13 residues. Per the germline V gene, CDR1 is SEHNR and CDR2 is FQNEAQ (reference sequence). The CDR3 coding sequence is TGTGCCAGCAGCTTAGTTGGTGGGAATGAGCAGTTCTTC. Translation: CASSLVGGNEQFF.

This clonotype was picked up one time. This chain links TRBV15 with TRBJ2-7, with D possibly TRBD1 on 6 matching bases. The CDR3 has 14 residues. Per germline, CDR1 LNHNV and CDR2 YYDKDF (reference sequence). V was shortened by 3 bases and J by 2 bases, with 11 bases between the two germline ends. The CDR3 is CATSSDRLPYEQYF. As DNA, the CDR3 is TGTGCCACCAGCAGTGACAGGTTACCCTACGAGCAGTACTTC.

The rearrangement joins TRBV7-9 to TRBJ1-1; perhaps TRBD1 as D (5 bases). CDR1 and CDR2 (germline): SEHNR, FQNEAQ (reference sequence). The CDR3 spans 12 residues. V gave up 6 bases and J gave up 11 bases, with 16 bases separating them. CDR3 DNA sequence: TGTGCCAGCAGTGGAGGGGCGCAGGCCGCTTTCTTT. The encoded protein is CASSGGAQAAFF. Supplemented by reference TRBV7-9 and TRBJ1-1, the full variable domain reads DTGVSQNPRHKITKRGQNVTFRCDPISEHNRLYWYRQTLGQGPEFLTYFQNEAQLEKSRLLSDRFSAERPKGSFSTLEIQRTEQGDSAMYLCASSGGAQAAFFGQGTRLTVV.

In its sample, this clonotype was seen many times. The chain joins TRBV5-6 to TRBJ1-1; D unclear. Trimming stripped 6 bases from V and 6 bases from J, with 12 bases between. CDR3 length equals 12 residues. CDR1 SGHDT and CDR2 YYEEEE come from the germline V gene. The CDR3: CASTLDGSEAFF. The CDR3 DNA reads TGTGCCAGCACCCTGGATGGCTCTGAAGCTTTCTTT. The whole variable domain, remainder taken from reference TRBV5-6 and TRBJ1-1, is DAGVTQSPTHLIKTRGQQVTLRCSPKSGHDTVSWYQQALGQGPQFIFQYYEEEERQRGNFPDRFSGHQFPNYSSELNVNALLLGDSALYLCASTLDGSEAFFGQGTRLTVV.

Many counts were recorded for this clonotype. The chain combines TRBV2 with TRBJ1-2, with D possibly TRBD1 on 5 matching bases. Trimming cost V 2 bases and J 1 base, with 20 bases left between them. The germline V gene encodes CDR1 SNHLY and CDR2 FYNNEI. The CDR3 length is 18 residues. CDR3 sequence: CASSEKGGRDYGNYGYTF. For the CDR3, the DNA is TGTGCCAGCAGTGAAAAGGGTGGCAGGGACTATGGTAACTATGGCTACACCTTC.

In DNA form, the CDR3 reads TGTGCCATCAGCCGACAGGGGTTGACCGGGGAGCTGTTTTTT. Amino acids: CAISRQGLTGELFF. The rearrangement uses TRBV10-3 and TRBJ2-2; 8 bases are shared with TRBD1. Germline CDR1 is ENHRY and CDR2 is SYGVKD. The CDR3 extends over 14 amino acids. The V gene end was trimmed by 6 bases and the J gene end by 5 bases; junction bases not matched to a gene: 5.

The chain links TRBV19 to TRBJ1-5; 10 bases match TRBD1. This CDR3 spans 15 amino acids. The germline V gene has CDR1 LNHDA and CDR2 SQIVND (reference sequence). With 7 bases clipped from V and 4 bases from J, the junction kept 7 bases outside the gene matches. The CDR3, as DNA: TGTGCCAGTAAAGGGGACAGGGGCGTTAATCAGCCCCAGCATTTT. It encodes CASKGDRGVNQPQHF.

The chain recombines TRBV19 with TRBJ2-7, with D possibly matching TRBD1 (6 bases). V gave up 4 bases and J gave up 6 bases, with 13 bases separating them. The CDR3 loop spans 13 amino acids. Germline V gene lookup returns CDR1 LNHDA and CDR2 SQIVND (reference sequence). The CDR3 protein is CASSSPQGREQYF. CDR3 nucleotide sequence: TGTGCCAGTAGTAGCCCACAGGGTCGCGAGCAGTACTTC.

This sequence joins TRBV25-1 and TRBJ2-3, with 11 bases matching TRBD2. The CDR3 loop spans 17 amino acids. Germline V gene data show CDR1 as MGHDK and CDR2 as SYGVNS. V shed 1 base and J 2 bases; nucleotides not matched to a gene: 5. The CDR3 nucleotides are TGTGCCAGCAGTGAATGGGCTAGCGGGGGGACCACAGATACGCAGTATTTT. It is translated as CASSEWASGGTTDTQYF.

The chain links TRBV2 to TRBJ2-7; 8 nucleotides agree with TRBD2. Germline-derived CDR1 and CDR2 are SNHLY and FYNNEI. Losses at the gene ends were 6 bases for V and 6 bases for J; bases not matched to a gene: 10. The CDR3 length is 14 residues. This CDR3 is CASRKGLGQGEQYF. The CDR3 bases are TGTGCCAGCAGGAAGGGACTAGGACAAGGCGAGCAGTACTTC.

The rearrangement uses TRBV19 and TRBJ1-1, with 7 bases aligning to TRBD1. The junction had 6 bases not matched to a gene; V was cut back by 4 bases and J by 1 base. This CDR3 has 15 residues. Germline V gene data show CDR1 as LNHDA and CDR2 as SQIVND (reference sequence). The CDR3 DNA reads TGTGCCAGTAGTACCCGACAGGGCAGGAACACTGAAGCTTTCTTT. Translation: CASSTRQGRNTEAFF.

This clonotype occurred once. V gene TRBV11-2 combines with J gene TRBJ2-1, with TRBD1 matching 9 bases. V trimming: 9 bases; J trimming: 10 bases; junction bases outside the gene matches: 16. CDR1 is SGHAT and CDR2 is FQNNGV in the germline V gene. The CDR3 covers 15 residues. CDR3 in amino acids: CASSTPGQGVPEQFF. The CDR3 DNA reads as TGTGCCAGTAGTACGCCGGGACAGGGCGTACCGGAGCAGTTCTTC. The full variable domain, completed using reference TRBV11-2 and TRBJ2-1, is EAGVAQSPRYKIIEKRQSVAFWCNPISGHATLYWYQQILGQGPKLLIQFQNNGVVDDSQLPKDRFSAERLKGVDSTLKIQPAKLEDSAVYLCASSTPGQGVPEQFFGPGTRLTVL.

The CDR3 reads CASSLMTSGYNEQFF. CDR3 DNA sequence: TGTGCCAGCAGCTTAATGACTAGCGGTTACAATGAGCAGTTCTTC. The chain carries TRBV7-3 and TRBJ2-1; 9 nucleotides match TRBD2. CDR1 SGHTA and CDR2 FQGTGA come from the germline V gene. The V segment lost 1 base and the J segment 4 bases; nucleotides outside the gene matches: 2. CDR3 length: 15 amino acids.

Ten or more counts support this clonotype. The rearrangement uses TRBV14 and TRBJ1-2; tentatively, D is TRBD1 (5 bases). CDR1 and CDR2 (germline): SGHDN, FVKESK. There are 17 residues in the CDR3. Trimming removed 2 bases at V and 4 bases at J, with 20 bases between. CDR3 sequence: CASSQIFGGWGGYGYTF. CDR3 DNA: TGTGCCAGCAGCCAAATCTTTGGCGGCTGGGGCGGCTATGGCTACACCTTC. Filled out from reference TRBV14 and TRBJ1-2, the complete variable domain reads EAGVTQFPSHSVIEKGQTVTLRCDPISGHDNLYWYRRVMGKEIKFLLHFVKESKQDESGMPNNRFLAERTGGTYSTLKVQPAELEDSGVYFCASSQIFGGWGGYGYTFGSGTRLTVV.

Written as DNA, the CDR3 is TGTGCCAGCAGCGGGACAGGGGGCCATCAGCCCCAGCATTTT. Translation: CASSGTGGHQPQHF. V and J are TRBV2 and TRBJ1-5; 12 positions agree with TRBD1. CDR1 is SNHLY and CDR2 is FYNNEI in the germline V gene. The CDR3 is made up of 14 amino acids. V gave up 6 bases and J gave up 5 bases; unmatched junction bases: 2.

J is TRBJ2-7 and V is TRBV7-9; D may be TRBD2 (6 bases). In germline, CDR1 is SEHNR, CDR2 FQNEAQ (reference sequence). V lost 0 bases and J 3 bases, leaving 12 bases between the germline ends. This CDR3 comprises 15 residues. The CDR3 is CASSLAGGARYEQYF. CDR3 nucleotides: TGTGCCAGCAGCTTAGCGGGGGGTGCCCGCTACGAGCAGTACTTC.

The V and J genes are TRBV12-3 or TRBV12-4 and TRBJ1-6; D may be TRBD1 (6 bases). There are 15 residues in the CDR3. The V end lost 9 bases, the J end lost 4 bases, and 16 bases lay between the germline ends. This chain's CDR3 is CASSPGELYNSPLHF. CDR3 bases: TGTGCCAGTAGTCCAGGGGAGCTGTATAATTCACCCCTCCACTTT.

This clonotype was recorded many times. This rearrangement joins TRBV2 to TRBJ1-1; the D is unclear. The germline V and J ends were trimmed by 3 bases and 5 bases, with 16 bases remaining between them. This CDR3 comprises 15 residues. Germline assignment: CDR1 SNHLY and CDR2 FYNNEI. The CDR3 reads CASSEPGLGMTEAFF. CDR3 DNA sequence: TGTGCCAGCAGTGAGCCGGGTTTGGGGATGACTGAAGCTTTCTTT.

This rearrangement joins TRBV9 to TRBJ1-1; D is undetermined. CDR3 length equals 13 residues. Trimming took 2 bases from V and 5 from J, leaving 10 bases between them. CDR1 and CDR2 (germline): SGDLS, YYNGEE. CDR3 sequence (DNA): TGTGCCAGCAGCGTTGGGCCTGGGACTGAAGCTTTCTTT. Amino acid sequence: CASSVGPGTEAFF.

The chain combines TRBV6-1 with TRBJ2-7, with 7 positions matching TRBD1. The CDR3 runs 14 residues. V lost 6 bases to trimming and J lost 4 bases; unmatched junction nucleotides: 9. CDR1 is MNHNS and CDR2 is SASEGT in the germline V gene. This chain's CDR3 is CASRPTDREYEQYF. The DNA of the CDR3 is TGTGCCAGCAGGCCTACAGACAGGGAATACGAGCAGTACTTC.

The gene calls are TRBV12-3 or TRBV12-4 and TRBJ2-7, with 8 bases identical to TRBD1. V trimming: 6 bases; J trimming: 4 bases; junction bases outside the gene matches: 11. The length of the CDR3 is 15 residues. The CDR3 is CASRSSGTGTYEQYF. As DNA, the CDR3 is TGTGCCAGCAGGTCCTCCGGGACAGGTACTTACGAGCAGTACTTC.

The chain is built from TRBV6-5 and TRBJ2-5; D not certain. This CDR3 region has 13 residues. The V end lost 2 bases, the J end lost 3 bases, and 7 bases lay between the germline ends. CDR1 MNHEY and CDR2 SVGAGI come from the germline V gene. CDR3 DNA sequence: TGTGCCAGCAGTTACCCTCCCGAAGAGACCCAGTACTTC. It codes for CASSYPPEETQYF.